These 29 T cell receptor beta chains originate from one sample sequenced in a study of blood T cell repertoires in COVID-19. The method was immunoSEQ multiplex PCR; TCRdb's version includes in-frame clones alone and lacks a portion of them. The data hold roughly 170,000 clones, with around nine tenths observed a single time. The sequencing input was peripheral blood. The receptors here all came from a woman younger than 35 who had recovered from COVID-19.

CDR3 sequence reads: CAIRSLTGAQGYNEQFF. The CDR3 region has the DNA TGTGCCATCAGGTCACTTACAGGGGCTCAGGGTTACAATGAGCAGTTCTTC. V and J are TRBV10-3 and TRBJ2-1; 7 bases agree with TRBD1. Trimming cost V 6 bases and J 4 bases; bases outside gene matches: 15. The CDR3 has 17 residues. Germline assignment: CDR1 ENHRY and CDR2 SYGVKD.

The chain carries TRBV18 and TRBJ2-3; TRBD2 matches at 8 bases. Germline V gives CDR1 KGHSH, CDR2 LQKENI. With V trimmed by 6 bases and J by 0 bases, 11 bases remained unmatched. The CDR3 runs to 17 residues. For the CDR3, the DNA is TGTGCCAGCTCCCTACCCATAGCGGGACCTAGCACAGATACGCAGTATTTT. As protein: CASSLPIAGPSTDTQYF. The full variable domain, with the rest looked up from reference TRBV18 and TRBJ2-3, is NAGVMQNPRHLVRRRGQEARLRCSPMKGHSHVYWYRQLPEEGLKFMVYLQKENIIDESGMPKERFSAEFPKEGPSILRIQQVVRGDSAAYFCASSLPIAGPSTDTQYFGPGTRLTVL.

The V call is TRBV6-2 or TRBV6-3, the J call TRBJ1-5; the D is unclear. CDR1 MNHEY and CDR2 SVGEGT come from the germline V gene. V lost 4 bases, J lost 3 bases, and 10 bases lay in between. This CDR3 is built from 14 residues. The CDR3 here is CASSLVRNNQPQHF. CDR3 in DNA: TGTGCCAGCAGTTTGGTCAGGAACAATCAGCCCCAGCATTTT.

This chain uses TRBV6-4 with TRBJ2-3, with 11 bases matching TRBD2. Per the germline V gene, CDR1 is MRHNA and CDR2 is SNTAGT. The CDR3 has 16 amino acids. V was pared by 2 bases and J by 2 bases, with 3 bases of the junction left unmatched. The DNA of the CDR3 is TGTGCCAGCAGTGACACTAGCGGGGGTCCCACAGATACGCAGTATTTT. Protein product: CASSDTSGGPTDTQYF.

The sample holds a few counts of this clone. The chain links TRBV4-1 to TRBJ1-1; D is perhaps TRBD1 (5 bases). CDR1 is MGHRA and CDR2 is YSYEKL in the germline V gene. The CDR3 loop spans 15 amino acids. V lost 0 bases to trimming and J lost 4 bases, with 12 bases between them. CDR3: CASSQDSGHFTEAFF. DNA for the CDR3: TGCGCCAGCAGCCAAGATTCCGGACATTTCACTGAAGCTTTCTTT.

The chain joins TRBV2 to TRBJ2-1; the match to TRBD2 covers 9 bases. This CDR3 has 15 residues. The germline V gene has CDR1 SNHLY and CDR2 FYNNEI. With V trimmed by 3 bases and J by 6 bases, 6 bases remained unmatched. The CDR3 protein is CASSDGLAGPNEQFF. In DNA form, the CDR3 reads TGTGCCAGCAGTGATGGGCTAGCGGGGCCCAATGAGCAGTTCTTC. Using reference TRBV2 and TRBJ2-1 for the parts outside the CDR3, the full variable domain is EPEVTQTPSHQVTQMGQEVILRCVPISNHLYFYWYRQILGQKVEFLVSFYNNEISEKSEIFDDQFSVERPDGSNFTLKIRSTKLEDSAMYFCASSDGLAGPNEQFFGPGTRLTVL.

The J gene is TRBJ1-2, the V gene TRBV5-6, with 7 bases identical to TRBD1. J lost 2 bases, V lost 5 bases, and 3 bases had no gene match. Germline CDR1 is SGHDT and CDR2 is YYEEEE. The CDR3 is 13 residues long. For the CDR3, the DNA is TGTGCCAGCAGGTCGACAGGGAACTATGGCTACACCTTC. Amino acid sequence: CASRSTGNYGYTF.

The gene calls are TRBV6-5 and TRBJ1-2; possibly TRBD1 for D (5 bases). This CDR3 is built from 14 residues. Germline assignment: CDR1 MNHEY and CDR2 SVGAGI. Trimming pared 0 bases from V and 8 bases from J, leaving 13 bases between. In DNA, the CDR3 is TGTGCCAGCAGTTACTCGGGTAGGGGAGGAGGCTACACCTTC. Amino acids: CASSYSGRGGGYTF.

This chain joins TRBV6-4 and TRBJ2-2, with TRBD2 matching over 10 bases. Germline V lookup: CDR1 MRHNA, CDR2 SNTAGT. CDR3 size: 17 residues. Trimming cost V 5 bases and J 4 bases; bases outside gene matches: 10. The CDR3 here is CASSPQREGRTTGELFF. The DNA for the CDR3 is TGTGCCAGCAGTCCACAGCGGGAGGGCCGGACCACCGGGGAGCTGTTTTTT.

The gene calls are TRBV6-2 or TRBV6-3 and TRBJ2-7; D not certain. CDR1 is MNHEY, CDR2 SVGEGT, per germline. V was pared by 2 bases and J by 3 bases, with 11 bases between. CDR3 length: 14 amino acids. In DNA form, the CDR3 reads TGTGCCAGCAGTTACGCCGGTTATCACTACGAGCAGTACTTC. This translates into CASSYAGYHYEQYF.

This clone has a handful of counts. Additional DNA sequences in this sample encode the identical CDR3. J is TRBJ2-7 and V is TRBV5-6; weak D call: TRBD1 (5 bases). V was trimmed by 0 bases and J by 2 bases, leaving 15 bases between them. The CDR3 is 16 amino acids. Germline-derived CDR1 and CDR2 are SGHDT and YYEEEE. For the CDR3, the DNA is TGTGCCAGCAGCTTGGACAGGCCGGGCGTCGCCTACGAGCAGTACGTC. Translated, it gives CASSLDRPGVAYEQYV.

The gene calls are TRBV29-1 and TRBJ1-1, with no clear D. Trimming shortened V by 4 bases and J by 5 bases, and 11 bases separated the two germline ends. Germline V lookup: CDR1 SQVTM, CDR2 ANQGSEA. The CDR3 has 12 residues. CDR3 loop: CSVAAGRTEAFF. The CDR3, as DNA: TGCAGCGTTGCAGCCGGGAGGACTGAAGCTTTCTTT.

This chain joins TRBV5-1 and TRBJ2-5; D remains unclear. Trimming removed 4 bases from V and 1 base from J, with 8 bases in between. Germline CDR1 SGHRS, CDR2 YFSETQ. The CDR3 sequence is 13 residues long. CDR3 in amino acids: CASSMRSQETQYF. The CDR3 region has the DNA TGCGCCAGCAGCATGAGGTCCCAAGAGACCCAGTACTTC.

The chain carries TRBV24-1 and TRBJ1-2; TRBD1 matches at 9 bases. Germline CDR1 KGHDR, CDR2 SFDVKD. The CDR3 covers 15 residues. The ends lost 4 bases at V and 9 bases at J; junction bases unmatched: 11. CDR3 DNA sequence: TGTGCCACCAGTGAACTAACCGGGACAGGGATAAGCTACACCTTC. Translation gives CATSELTGTGISYTF.

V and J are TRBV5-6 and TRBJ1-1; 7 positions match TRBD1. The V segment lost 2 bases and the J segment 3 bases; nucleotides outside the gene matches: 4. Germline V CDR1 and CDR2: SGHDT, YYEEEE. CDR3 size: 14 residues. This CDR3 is CASSLQGIDTEAFF. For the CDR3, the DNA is TGTGCCAGCAGCTTACAGGGGATTGACACTGAAGCTTTCTTT.

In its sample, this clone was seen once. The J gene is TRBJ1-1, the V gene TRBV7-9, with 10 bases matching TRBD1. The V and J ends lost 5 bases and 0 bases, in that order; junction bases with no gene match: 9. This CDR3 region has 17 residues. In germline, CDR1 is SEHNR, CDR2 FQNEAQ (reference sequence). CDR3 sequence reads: CASSPRGQGYVNTEAFF. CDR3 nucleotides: TGTGCCAGCAGCCCAAGGGGACAGGGGTACGTGAACACTGAAGCTTTCTTT.

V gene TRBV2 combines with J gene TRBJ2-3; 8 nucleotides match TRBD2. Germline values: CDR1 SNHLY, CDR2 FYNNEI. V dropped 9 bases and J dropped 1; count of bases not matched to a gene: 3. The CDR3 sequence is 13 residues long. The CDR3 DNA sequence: TGTGCCAGACGTAGCGGGGGCACAGATACGCAGTATTTT. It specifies CARRSGGTDTQYF. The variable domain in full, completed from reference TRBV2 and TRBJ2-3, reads EPEVTQTPSHQVTQMGQEVILRCVPISNHLYFYWYRQILGQKVEFLVSFYNNEISEKSEIFDDQFSVERPDGSNFTLKIRSTKLEDSAMYFCARRSGGTDTQYFGPGTRLTVL.

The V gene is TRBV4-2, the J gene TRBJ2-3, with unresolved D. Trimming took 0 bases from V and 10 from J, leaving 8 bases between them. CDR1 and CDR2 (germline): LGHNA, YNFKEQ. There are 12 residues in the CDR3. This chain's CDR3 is CASSQDGRPQYF. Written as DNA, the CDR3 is TGTGCCAGCAGCCAAGATGGGCGCCCGCAGTATTTT.

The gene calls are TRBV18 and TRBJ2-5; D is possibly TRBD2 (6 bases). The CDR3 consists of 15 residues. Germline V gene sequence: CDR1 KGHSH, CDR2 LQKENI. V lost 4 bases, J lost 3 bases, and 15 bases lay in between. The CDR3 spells CASSQPGGPKETQYF. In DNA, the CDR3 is TGTGCCAGCTCACAACCCGGGGGACCAAAAGAGACCCAGTACTTC. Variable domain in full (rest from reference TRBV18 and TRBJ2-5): NAGVMQNPRHLVRRRGQEARLRCSPMKGHSHVYWYRQLPEEGLKFMVYLQKENIIDESGMPKERFSAEFPKEGPSILRIQQVVRGDSAAYFCASSQPGGPKETQYFGPGTRLLVL.

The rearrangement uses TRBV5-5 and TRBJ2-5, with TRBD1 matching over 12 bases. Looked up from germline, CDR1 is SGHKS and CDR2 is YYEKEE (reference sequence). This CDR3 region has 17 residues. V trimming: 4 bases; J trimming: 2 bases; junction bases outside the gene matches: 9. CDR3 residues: CASSRTPGQGAQETQYF. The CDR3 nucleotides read TGTGCCAGCAGCCGGACTCCGGGACAGGGGGCTCAAGAGACCCAGTACTTC.

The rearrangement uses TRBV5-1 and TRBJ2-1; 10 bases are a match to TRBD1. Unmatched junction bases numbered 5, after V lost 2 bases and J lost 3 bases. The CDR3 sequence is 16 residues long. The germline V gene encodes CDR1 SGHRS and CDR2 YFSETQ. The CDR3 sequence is CASSFDRGQIYNEQFF. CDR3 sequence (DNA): TGCGCCAGCAGCTTCGACAGGGGGCAGATCTACAATGAGCAGTTCTTC.

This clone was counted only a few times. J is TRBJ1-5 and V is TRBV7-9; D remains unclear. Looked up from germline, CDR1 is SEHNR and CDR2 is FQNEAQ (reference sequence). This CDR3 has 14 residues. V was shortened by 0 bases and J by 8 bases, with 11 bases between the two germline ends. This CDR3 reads CASSLALAGEPQHF. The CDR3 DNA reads TGTGCCAGCAGCTTAGCGCTCGCCGGGGAGCCCCAGCATTTT.

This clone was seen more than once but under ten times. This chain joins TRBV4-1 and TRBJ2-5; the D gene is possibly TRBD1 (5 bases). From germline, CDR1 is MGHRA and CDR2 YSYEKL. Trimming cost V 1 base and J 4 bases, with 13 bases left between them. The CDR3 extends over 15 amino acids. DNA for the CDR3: TGCGCCAGCAGCCAAGCAATCGACAGCCCAGAGACCCAGTACTTC. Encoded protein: CASSQAIDSPETQYF.

The CDR3 bases are TGTGCCAGCAGCTCCTTACTAGCGTTGGGCTACAATGAGCAGTTCTTC. This translates into CASSSLLALGYNEQFF. V is TRBV7-9 and J is TRBJ2-1; TRBD2 matches at 7 bases. The CDR3 has 16 residues. V lost 4 bases to trimming and J lost 3 bases; unmatched junction nucleotides: 9. Per the germline V gene, CDR1 is SEHNR and CDR2 is FQNEAQ (reference sequence).

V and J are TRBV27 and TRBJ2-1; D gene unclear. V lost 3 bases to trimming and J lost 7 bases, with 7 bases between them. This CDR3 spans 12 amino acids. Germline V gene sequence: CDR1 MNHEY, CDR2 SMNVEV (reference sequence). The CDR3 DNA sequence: TGTGCCAGCAGTTTTGGCCCTAATGAGCAGTTCTTC. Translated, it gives CASSFGPNEQFF.

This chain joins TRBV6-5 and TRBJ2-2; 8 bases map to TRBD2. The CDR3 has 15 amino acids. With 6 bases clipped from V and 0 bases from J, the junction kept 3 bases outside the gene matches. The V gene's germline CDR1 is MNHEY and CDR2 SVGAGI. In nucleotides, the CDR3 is TGTGCCAGCAGACTAGCGGTAGCGAACACCGGGGAGCTGTTTTTT. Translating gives CASRLAVANTGELFF.

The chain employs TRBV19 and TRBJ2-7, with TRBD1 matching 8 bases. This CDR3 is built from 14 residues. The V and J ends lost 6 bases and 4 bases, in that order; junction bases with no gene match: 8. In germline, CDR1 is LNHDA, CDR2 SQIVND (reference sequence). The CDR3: CASSNPGQVYEQYF. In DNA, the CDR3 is TGTGCCAGTAGCAACCCGGGACAGGTTTACGAGCAGTACTTC.

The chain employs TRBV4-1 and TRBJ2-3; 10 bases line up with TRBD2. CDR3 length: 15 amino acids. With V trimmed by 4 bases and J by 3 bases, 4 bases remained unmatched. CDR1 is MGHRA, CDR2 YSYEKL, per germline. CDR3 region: CASSPQRGGTDTQYF. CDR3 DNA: TGCGCCAGCAGCCCACAGCGGGGGGGGACAGATACGCAGTATTTT.

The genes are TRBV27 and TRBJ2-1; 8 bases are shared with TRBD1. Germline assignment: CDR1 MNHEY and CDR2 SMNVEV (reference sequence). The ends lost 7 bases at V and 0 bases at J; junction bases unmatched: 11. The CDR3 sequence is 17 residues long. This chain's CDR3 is CASTGDRGRVSYNEQFF. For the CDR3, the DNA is TGTGCCAGCACTGGTGACAGGGGCAGGGTCTCCTACAATGAGCAGTTCTTC.